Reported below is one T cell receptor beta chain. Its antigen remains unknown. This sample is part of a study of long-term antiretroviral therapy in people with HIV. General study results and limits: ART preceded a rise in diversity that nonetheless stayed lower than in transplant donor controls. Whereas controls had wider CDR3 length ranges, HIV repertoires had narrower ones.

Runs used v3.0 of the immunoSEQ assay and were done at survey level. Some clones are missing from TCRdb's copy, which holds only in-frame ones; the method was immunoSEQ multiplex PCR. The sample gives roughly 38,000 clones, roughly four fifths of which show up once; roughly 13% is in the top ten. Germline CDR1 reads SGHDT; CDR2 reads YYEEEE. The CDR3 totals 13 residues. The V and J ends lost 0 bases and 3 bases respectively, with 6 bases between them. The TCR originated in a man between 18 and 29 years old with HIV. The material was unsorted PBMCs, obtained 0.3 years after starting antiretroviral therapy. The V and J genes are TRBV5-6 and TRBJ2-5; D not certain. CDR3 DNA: TGTGCCAGCAGCTTGGTCTGGGAAGAGACCCAGTACTTC. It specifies CASSLVWEETQYF.